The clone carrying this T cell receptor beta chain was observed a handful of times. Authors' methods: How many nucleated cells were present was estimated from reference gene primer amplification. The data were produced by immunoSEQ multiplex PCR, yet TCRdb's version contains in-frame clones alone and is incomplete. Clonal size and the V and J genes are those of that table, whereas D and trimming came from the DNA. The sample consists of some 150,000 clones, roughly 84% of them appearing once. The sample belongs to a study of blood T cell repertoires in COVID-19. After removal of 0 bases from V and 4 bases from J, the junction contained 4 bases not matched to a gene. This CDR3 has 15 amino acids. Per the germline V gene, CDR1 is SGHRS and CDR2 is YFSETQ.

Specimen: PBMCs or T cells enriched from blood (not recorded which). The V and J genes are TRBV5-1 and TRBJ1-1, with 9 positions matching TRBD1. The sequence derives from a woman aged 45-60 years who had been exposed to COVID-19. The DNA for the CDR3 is TGCGCCAGCAGCTTGGAAGGGACAGGGAGCACTGAAGCTTTCTTT. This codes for CASSLEGTGSTEAFF. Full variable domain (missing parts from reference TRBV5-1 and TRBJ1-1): KAGVTQTPRYLIKTRGQQVTLSCSPISGHRSVSWYQQTPGQGLQFLFEYFSETQRNKGNFPGRFSGRQFSNSRSEMNVSTLELGDSALYLCASSLEGTGSTEAFFGQGTRLTVV.